These 10 T cell receptor beta chains were all obtained from the same sample, sequenced in a study of T cells in Graves' hyperthyroidism and ophthalmopathy. RNA transcripts were the template for amplifying TCR beta CDR3 regions. An initial round of RT-PCR targeting the TCR CDR3 relied on the HTBI primer set. TCRdb reanalysed the multiplex PCR reads using MiXCR and keeps one entry per CDR3 protein. Of roughly 840,000 distinct CDR3 sequences listed, over 35% were seen once; the top ten hold around 10%. Sequenced material: blood. Receptors were obtained from a man in his late teens or twenties with Graves' hyperthyroidism.

The chain has TRBV12-3 or TRBV12-4 and TRBJ1-4; TRBD1 agrees at 11 bases. V gave up 4 bases and J gave up 6 bases; unmatched junction bases: 4. The CDR3 consists of 15 residues. This CDR3 reads CASSSRDRGYEKLFF. As DNA, the CDR3 is TGTGCCAGCAGTTCCAGGGACAGGGGGTATGAAAAACTGTTTTTT.

This clonotype came up many times. V and J are TRBV7-9 and TRBJ2-5; 7 bases agree with TRBD2. V trimming: 4 bases; J trimming: 5 bases; junction bases outside the gene matches: 10. Germline V gives CDR1 SEHNR, CDR2 FQNEAQ (reference sequence). This CDR3 comprises 15 residues. Written as DNA, the CDR3 is TGTGCCAGCAGCTCCCTTCGACTAGCCCGCGAGACCCAGTACTTC. Amino acid sequence: CASSSLRLARETQYF.

This clonotype was counted between two and nine times. This chain connects TRBV9 to TRBJ1-4, with 7 bases that match TRBD1. V lost 1 base, J lost 5 bases, and 5 bases stayed unmatched. The CDR3 contains 15 residues. Per germline, CDR1 SGDLS and CDR2 YYNGEE. The CDR3 DNA reads as TGTGCCAGCAGCGTATTTGGGACAGAGAATGAAAAACTGTTTTTT. Amino acids: CASSVFGTENEKLFF.

Here the CDR3 DNA reads TGTGCCAGCAGACCTGGACTAGCGGCCTACCAAGAGACCCAGTACTTC. Protein product: CASRPGLAAYQETQYF. J is TRBJ2-5 and V is TRBV12-3 or TRBV12-4, with 10 bases identical to TRBD2. V gave up 6 bases and J gave up 0 bases; unmatched junction bases: 7. The CDR3 has 16 residues.

This clonotype has ten or more counts. The rearrangement joins TRBV25-1 to TRBJ1-1, with D possibly TRBD1 on 5 matching bases. The germline CDR1 and CDR2 sequences are MGHDK and SYGVNS. The CDR3 is 13 amino acids. The ends were cut back, 5 bases at V and 2 bases at J, with 9 bases in the middle. This CDR3 reads CASSNGGNTEAFF. In nucleotides, the CDR3 is TGTGCCAGCAGTAATGGGGGAAACACTGAAGCTTTCTTT.

The chain is built from TRBV7-9 and TRBJ1-3; D ambiguous. The V gene's germline CDR1 is SEHNR and CDR2 FQNEAQ (reference sequence). The CDR3 is 17 residues long. Trimming left V 2 bases short and J 0 bases short, with 14 bases between. CDR3 in amino acids: CASSLPLPGNSGNTIYF. DNA of the CDR3: TGTGCCAGCAGCTTACCCTTACCTGGGAACTCTGGAAACACCATATATTTT. The full variable domain, its missing parts supplied by reference TRBV7-9 and TRBJ1-3, is DTGVSQNPRHKITKRGQNVTFRCDPISEHNRLYWYRQTLGQGPEFLTYFQNEAQLEKSRLLSDRFSAERPKGSFSTLEIQRTEQGDSAMYLCASSLPLPGNSGNTIYFGEGSWLTVV.

This clonotype was seen once. The CDR3 coding sequence is TGTGCCAGCAGTTGGGCGACTAGCCCTTCGGGTGAGCAGTACTTC. This encodes CASSWATSPSGEQYF. The chain is built from TRBV12-3 or TRBV12-4 and TRBJ2-7, with 7 nucleotides matching TRBD2. J gave up 7 bases and V 4 bases, and 13 bases lay outside the gene matches. The CDR3 covers 15 residues.

This clonotype was seen at least ten times. The chain carries TRBV19 and TRBJ1-4; 7 bases are a match to TRBD1. The CDR3 has 14 residues. The V segment lost 5 bases and the J segment 8 bases; nucleotides outside the gene matches: 8. The V gene's germline CDR1 is LNHDA and CDR2 SQIVND (reference sequence). Here the CDR3 DNA reads TGTGCCAGTAGTCATGACAGGGTGGACGAAAAACTGTTTTTT. This encodes CASSHDRVDEKLFF.

This chain joins TRBV12-3 or TRBV12-4 and TRBJ1-1; no reliable D call. The CDR3 sequence is 13 residues long. The chain's CDR3 is CASPPELGTEAFF. The CDR3, as DNA: TGTGCTAGCCCTCCTGAACTGGGCACTGAAGCTTTCTTT.

The sample holds one count of this clonotype. The CDR3 is CSATGKEQYF. The CDR3 nucleotides read TGCAGTGCTACAGGGAAGGAGCAGTACTTC. The chain joins TRBV20-1 to TRBJ2-7; perhaps TRBD1 as D (5 bases). The CDR3 is 10 amino acids. Germline CDR1 reads DFQATT; CDR2 reads SNEGSKA (reference sequence). Trimming stripped 4 bases from V and 7 bases from J, with 8 bases between.